This T cell receptor beta chain was sequenced in a study of CD8 T cells in ankylosing spondylitis. Each CDR3 protein gets one entry after TCRdb re-called the 5' RACE reads with MiXCR. Altogether 200,000 to 250,000 distinct CDR3 sequences are present, more than 5.5% being singletons, with the ten largest covering 13% to 15%. As regards this clonotype: As yet, its antigen is unknown.

The CDR3 spans 11 residues. Trimming left V 2 bases short and J 0 bases short, with 2 bases between. Germline CDR1 is SQVTM and CDR2 is ANQGSEA. Study-wide results and caveats: Typical of ankylosing spondylitis blood, it appeared, was a TCR beta motif of roughly eight highly homologous variants.

The sample was blood, either unsorted or a sorted T cell fraction (not recorded which). The chain has TRBV29-1 and TRBJ2-7; D is undetermined. The TCR comes from a male donor with ankylosing spondylitis. The CDR3 loop is CSVESSYEQYF. CDR3 DNA: TGCAGCGTTGAAAGCTCCTACGAGCAGTACTTC.